The 30 T cell receptor beta chains presented below share a single source sample, sequenced in a study of T-cell memory formation after mild COVID-19. MiXCR was run by TCRdb on the 5' RACE reads, yielding one entry per CDR3 protein. This sample has about 470,000 distinct CDR3 sequences, with roughly 25% found just once. Sequencing was done on a sample of PBMCs or a T cell subset sorted from them (not recorded which). Receptors were obtained from an adult woman who had mild COVID-19 (a few samples of this study predate the infection). Cell type and time point are not known.

This clonotype was found a few times. The chain recombines TRBV29-1 with TRBJ2-1; D call uncertain. There are 13 residues in the CDR3. Trimming shortened V by 4 bases and J by 7 bases, and 14 bases separated the two germline ends. Per the germline V gene, CDR1 is SQVTM and CDR2 is ANQGSEA. The CDR3 reads CSVGPNLGNEQFF. The CDR3 nucleotides read TGCAGCGTTGGCCCGAATCTCGGGAATGAGCAGTTCTTC.

The chain couples TRBV5-1 to TRBJ2-7; no firm D call. Germline CDR1 and CDR2: SGHRS and YFSETQ. The CDR3 contains 14 residues. Trimming pared 3 bases from V and 0 bases from J, leaving 10 bases between. In DNA form, the CDR3 reads TGCGCCAGCAGCTCTTTGGGAAACTCCTACGAGCAGTACTTC. Translation: CASSSLGNSYEQYF.

This rearrangement joins TRBV5-1 to TRBJ1-2; D gene uncertain. There are 14 residues in the CDR3. Germline assignment: CDR1 SGHRS and CDR2 YFSETQ. Trimming took 0 bases from V and 3 from J, leaving 9 bases between them. CDR3 residues: CASSLGVLHYGYTF. The CDR3 nucleotides are TGCGCCAGCAGCTTGGGAGTCCTGCACTATGGCTACACCTTC.

This clonotype has a handful of counts. The rearrangement links TRBV7-2 to TRBJ2-7, with D hard to call. V shed 0 bases and J shed 6 bases, with 12 bases lying between them. Germline-derived CDR1 and CDR2 are SGHTA and FQGNSA. This CDR3 has 14 residues. The CDR3 protein is CASSLASPPGEQYF. CDR3 coding DNA: TGTGCCAGCAGCTTAGCCAGCCCGCCGGGCGAGCAGTACTTC.

This clonotype appeared a few times. The chain couples TRBV28 to TRBJ1-6; 8 bases map to TRBD1. V dropped 5 bases and J dropped 1; count of bases not matched to a gene: 13. There are 19 residues in the CDR3. CDR1 MDHEN and CDR2 SYDVKM come from the germline V gene. CDR3 sequence reads: CASSPWTGWVGSYNSPLHF. The CDR3 region has the DNA TGTGCCAGCAGTCCGTGGACAGGGTGGGTAGGGTCCTATAATTCACCCCTCCACTTT.

This clonotype was observed many times. This rearrangement joins TRBV5-1 to TRBJ2-7; maybe TRBD1 (6 bases). The CDR3 contains 15 residues. CDR1 is SGHRS, CDR2 YFSETQ, per germline. Trimming stripped 1 base from V and 3 bases from J, with 14 bases between. CDR3 amino acids: CASSLSRGGSYEQYF. The CDR3 nucleotides are TGCGCCAGCAGCTTGTCCAGGGGCGGTAGCTACGAGCAGTACTTC.

The DNA for the CDR3 is TGTGCCAGTAGTAGGACAGGGCAGGATCAGCCCCAGCATTTT. It encodes CASSRTGQDQPQHF. V is TRBV19 and J is TRBJ1-5; 8 positions match TRBD1. The CDR3 has 14 residues. Trimming took 4 bases from V and 5 from J; bases not matched to a gene: 4. Per germline, CDR1 LNHDA and CDR2 SQIVND (reference sequence).

The J gene is TRBJ2-2, the V gene TRBV15; TRBD2 might be the D (5 bases). Germline values: CDR1 LNHNV, CDR2 YYDKDF (reference sequence). The V end lost 0 bases, the J end lost 1 base, and 15 bases lay between the germline ends. The CDR3 loop spans 18 amino acids. The DNA of the CDR3 is TGTGCCACCAGCAGAGATGTCGGGATAGGCTTGAACACCGGGGAGCTGTTTTTT. Translation: CATSRDVGIGLNTGELFF.

This clonotype was counted between two and nine times. This rearrangement joins TRBV4-3 to TRBJ2-5; D gene uncertain. Trimming removed 1 base at V and 2 bases at J, with 8 bases between. Germline loops: CDR1 LGHNA, CDR2 YSLEER. The CDR3 totals 14 residues. This chain's CDR3 is CASSQGPSQETQYF. CDR3 DNA sequence: TGCGCCAGCAGCCAAGGTCCCAGTCAAGAGACCCAGTACTTC.

The chain is built from TRBV24-1 and TRBJ2-5; perhaps TRBD2 as D (5 bases). This CDR3 is built from 15 residues. CDR1 and CDR2 (germline): KGHDR, SFDVKD. V was shortened by 4 bases and J by 2 bases, with 13 bases between the two germline ends. CDR3 nucleotide sequence: TGTGCCACCAGTGACCATCGACGGGAACAAGAGACCCAGTACTTC. It translates to CATSDHRREQETQYF.

The chain couples TRBV6-1 to TRBJ2-7, with a tentative D call TRBD1 (5 bases). The germline gives CDR1 MNHNS, CDR2 SASEGT. Trimming left V 0 bases short and J 3 bases short, with 15 bases between. This CDR3 has 16 residues. The CDR3 DNA is TGTGCCAGCAGTGAAGCAGCCAGGGCCTTCTACTACGAGCAGTACTTC. This translates into CASSEAARAFYYEQYF.

The genes are TRBV24-1 and TRBJ2-7; the match to TRBD1 covers 8 bases. Germline values: CDR1 KGHDR, CDR2 SFDVKD. The ends lost 4 bases at V and 6 bases at J; junction bases unmatched: 4. This CDR3 has 13 amino acids. The CDR3 loop is CATSETTGAEQYF. CDR3 coding DNA: TGTGCCACCAGTGAGACGACAGGGGCCGAGCAGTACTTC.

There are a few counts of this clonotype. The chain recombines TRBV5-6 with TRBJ2-1; the match to TRBD1 covers 9 bases. The trim removed 2 bases at V and 7 bases at J, leaving 10 bases unmatched. The CDR3 runs 16 residues. Germline V gives CDR1 SGHDT, CDR2 YYEEEE. Here the CDR3 reads CASSFRTGARGNEQFF. The CDR3 nucleotides read TGTGCCAGCAGCTTTCGGACAGGGGCCCGGGGGAATGAGCAGTTCTTC.

This clonotype was seen just once. The V and J genes are TRBV7-9 and TRBJ1-2; 12 nucleotides line up with TRBD1. CDR3 length: 16 amino acids. Germline-derived CDR1 and CDR2 are SEHNR and FQNEAQ (reference sequence). After removal of 5 bases from V and 2 bases from J, the junction contained 6 bases not matched to a gene. CDR3 residues: CASSPQGTGGNYGYTF. DNA for the CDR3: TGTGCCAGCAGCCCCCAGGGGACAGGGGGCAACTATGGCTACACCTTC. Full variable domain (missing parts from reference TRBV7-9 and TRBJ1-2): DTGVSQNPRHKITKRGQNVTFRCDPISEHNRLYWYRQTLGQGPEFLTYFQNEAQLEKSRLLSDRFSAERPKGSFSTLEIQRTEQGDSAMYLCASSPQGTGGNYGYTFGSGTRLTVV.

This chain links TRBV5-1 with TRBJ2-3, with 13 bases identical to TRBD2. The germline V gene has CDR1 SGHRS and CDR2 YFSETQ. The CDR3 is made up of 19 amino acids. Germline trimming cut 4 bases from V and 1 base from J; bases unmatched to any gene: 12. The CDR3 spells CASSPSGTSGTHRTDTQYF. CDR3 coding DNA: TGCGCCAGCAGCCCCTCCGGGACTAGCGGGACCCATCGCACAGATACGCAGTATTTT.

This clonotype was counted only a few times. This chain uses TRBV20-1 with TRBJ2-7, with TRBD1 identical over 7 bases. CDR3 size: 14 residues. Germline V CDR1 and CDR2: DFQATT, SNEGSKA (reference sequence). Trimming took 1 base from V and 3 from J; bases not matched to a gene: 6. CDR3 DNA sequence: TGCAGTGCTAGAGTGTCGGACAGGATCTACGAGCAGTACTTC. As protein: CSARVSDRIYEQYF.

This chain connects TRBV11-3 to TRBJ2-1; D is unclear. Germline V gene lookup returns CDR1 SGHNT and CDR2 YENEEA. Trimming took off 4 bases at V and 1 base at J, with 11 bases between the two ends. The CDR3 is made up of 15 amino acids. The CDR3 loop is CASSYQTQSYNEQFF. In DNA form, the CDR3 reads TGTGCCAGCAGCTACCAGACTCAGTCCTACAATGAGCAGTTCTTC.

V gene TRBV5-1 combines with J gene TRBJ2-3, with D possibly TRBD2 on 7 matching bases. Germline values: CDR1 SGHRS, CDR2 YFSETQ. Trimming pared 4 bases from V and 0 bases from J, leaving 21 bases between. The CDR3 loop spans 18 amino acids. The CDR3 sequence is CASSLLGRGAPSTDTQYF. CDR3 DNA: TGCGCCAGCAGCCTCTTGGGTCGGGGGGCCCCTAGCACAGATACGCAGTATTTT.

The rearrangement uses TRBV20-1 and TRBJ1-2, with 7 bases fitting TRBD1. V gave up 3 bases and J gave up 1 base; unmatched junction bases: 5. This CDR3 comprises 14 residues. Germline V gene data show CDR1 as DFQATT and CDR2 as SNEGSKA (reference sequence). CDR3 in DNA: TGCAGTGCTAGGGAGACAGGGTATAACTATGGCTACACCTTC. Encoded protein: CSARETGYNYGYTF.

The chain is built from TRBV5-1 and TRBJ2-1; 7 bases are shared with TRBD2. This CDR3 region has 15 residues. V gave up 4 bases and J gave up 3 bases; unmatched junction bases: 7. Germline V gene sequence: CDR1 SGHRS, CDR2 YFSETQ. CDR3 region: CASSGPGGYYNEQFF. The CDR3 nucleotides read TGCGCCAGCAGCGGGCCGGGAGGTTACTACAATGAGCAGTTCTTC.

This rearrangement joins TRBV5-1 to TRBJ1-5; D remains unclear. Per the germline V gene, CDR1 is SGHRS and CDR2 is YFSETQ. The CDR3 is made up of 15 amino acids. Trimming removed 0 bases from V and 1 base from J, with 8 bases in between. This CDR3 is CASSLGAMSNQPQHF. In DNA form, the CDR3 reads TGCGCCAGCAGCTTGGGGGCAATGAGCAATCAGCCCCAGCATTTT.

This clonotype has only a few counts. The gene calls are TRBV24-1 and TRBJ1-1; 8 bases match TRBD1. The CDR3 extends over 15 amino acids. V dropped 7 bases and J dropped 4; count of bases not matched to a gene: 10. Germline loops: CDR1 KGHDR, CDR2 SFDVKD. CDR3 sequence (DNA): TGTGCCACCAGCACCGGACAGGGAAGGACCACTGAAGCTTTCTTT. Translation: CATSTGQGRTTEAFF.

This clonotype was picked up many times. V is TRBV24-1 and J is TRBJ2-1; TRBD1 matches 9 bases. This CDR3 spans 15 amino acids. Trimming took 7 bases from V and 3 from J; bases not matched to a gene: 6. From germline, CDR1 is KGHDR and CDR2 SFDVKD. CDR3 protein: CATSPRDRDYNEQFF. The CDR3 DNA is TGTGCCACCAGCCCCCGGGACAGGGACTACAATGAGCAGTTCTTC.

V gene TRBV6-6 combines with J gene TRBJ1-6; no clear D gene. V shed 0 bases and J shed 12 bases, with 6 bases lying between them. Germline CDR1 and CDR2: MNHNY and SVGAGI (reference sequence). The CDR3 totals 12 residues. The CDR3: CASSYSKIPLHF. The CDR3 DNA sequence: TGTGCCAGCAGTTACTCGAAAATACCCCTCCACTTT.

J is TRBJ2-7 and V is TRBV20-1; TRBD1 agrees at 10 bases. Trimming at V came to 5 bases and at J to 3 bases, leaving 4 bases not matched to a gene. The germline V gene has CDR1 DFQATT and CDR2 SNEGSKA (reference sequence). The CDR3 is made up of 13 amino acids. This CDR3 is CSAPGTGDYEQYF. The CDR3 DNA reads TGCAGTGCTCCCGGGACAGGGGACTACGAGCAGTACTTC.

This chain connects TRBV9 to TRBJ2-1, with D unresolved. With 1 base removed from V and 8 bases from J, the gap between germline ends came to 7 bases. CDR3 length equals 12 residues. Germline values: CDR1 SGDLS, CDR2 YYNGEE. DNA of the CDR3: TGTGCCAGCAGCGTATACTCCGATGAGCAGTTCTTC. Amino acids: CASSVYSDEQFF.

The rearrangement joins TRBV24-1 to TRBJ2-1; possibly TRBD1 or TRBD2 for D (5 bases each). The V end lost 4 bases, the J end lost 0 bases, and 9 bases lay between the germline ends. Germline values: CDR1 KGHDR, CDR2 SFDVKD. The CDR3 has 15 residues. This CDR3 reads CATSDGDGSYNEQFF. DNA of the CDR3: TGTGCCACCAGTGACGGGGACGGCTCCTACAATGAGCAGTTCTTC.

This clonotype was counted only a few times. The chain has TRBV20-1 and TRBJ1-1; TRBD1 aligns across 9 bases. CDR3 length: 16 amino acids. Germline loops: CDR1 DFQATT, CDR2 SNEGSKA (reference sequence). The ends lost 3 bases at V and 0 bases at J; junction bases unmatched: 8. The CDR3 reads CSASGTGPMLNTEAFF. The CDR3, as DNA: TGCAGTGCTAGCGGGACAGGGCCTATGTTGAACACTGAAGCTTTCTTT.

This chain joins TRBV19 and TRBJ1-1; TRBD1 matches at 8 bases. Per the germline V gene, CDR1 is LNHDA and CDR2 is SQIVND (reference sequence). V lost 6 bases and J lost 4; bases outside the gene matches: 1. The CDR3 is 12 amino acids. The CDR3 coding sequence is TGTGCCAGTAGACAGGGGGGCACTGAAGCTTTCTTT. This gives the protein CASRQGGTEAFF.

V usage is TRBV5-5 and J usage is TRBJ2-7; 9 bases align to TRBD1. CDR3 size: 15 residues. CDR1 is SGHKS and CDR2 is YYEKEE in the germline V gene (reference sequence). V shed 4 bases, J shed 5 bases, and the junction held 10 bases outside the gene matches. CDR3 amino acids: CASSTHSTGGDEQYF. The CDR3 region has the DNA TGTGCCAGCAGCACTCACTCAACAGGGGGCGACGAGCAGTACTTC. Based on the CDR3 plus reference TRBV5-5 and TRBJ2-7, the full variable domain is DAGVTQSPTHLIKTRGQQVTLRCSPISGHKSVSWYQQVLGQGPQFIFQYYEKEERGRGNFPDRFSARQFPNYSSELNVNALLLGDSALYLCASSTHSTGGDEQYFGPGTRLTVT.